The 31 T cell receptor beta chains below all came from one sample that was sequenced in a study of T cells expressing NK-cell markers. TCRdb re-called the 5' RACE reads; every CDR3 protein appears as one record, without DNA. This sample's table has hundreds of thousands of distinct CDR3 sequences. Sequencing input: blood T cells: a sorted CD56 or NKG2C T cell subset, CD4+ or CD8+ T cells, or bulk PBMC T cells (not recorded which). The receptor set was obtained from a man aged 18 to 69 in good health.

The rearrangement joins TRBV6-1 to TRBJ2-1; the D call of TRBD1 rests on TCRdb alone, since no DNA is present to check it. Germline CDR1 is MNHNS and CDR2 is SASEGT. The CDR3 spans 14 residues. CDR3 residues: CASRSTNQGHEQFF.

The chain joins TRBV10-1 to TRBJ2-1; TCRdb picks TRBD1, but there is no DNA to check that call. The CDR3 contains 14 residues. Germline CDR1 is WNHNN and CDR2 is SYGVQD (reference sequence). This CDR3 reads CASRGTGSRNEQFF.

The genes are TRBV4-1 and TRBJ2-5; TCRdb names TRBD2, which stays unverified in the absence of DNA. From germline, CDR1 is MGHRA and CDR2 YSYEKL. The CDR3 runs to 16 residues. The CDR3 loop is CASSQGMTSGQETQYF.

The chain is built from TRBV11-2 and TRBJ2-1; TCRdb reports TRBD2, a call that lacks DNA to check it against. The CDR3 runs to 16 residues. Germline V gene data show CDR1 as SGHAT and CDR2 as FQNNGV. The CDR3 loop is CASSSRGSGTYNEQFF.

The rearrangement joins TRBV2 to TRBJ1-6. This CDR3 has 15 amino acids. Germline V lookup: CDR1 SNHLY, CDR2 FYNNEI. The CDR3 protein is CASSDGRLGNSPLHF.

The genes are TRBV5-5 and TRBJ1-1; lacking DNA, the TRBD1 call made by TCRdb goes unchecked. From germline, CDR1 is SGHKS and CDR2 YYEKEE (reference sequence). The CDR3 runs 16 residues. The CDR3 region is CASSLAGTGVNAEAFF.

This chain connects TRBV7-2 to TRBJ1-3. CDR3 length: 15 residues. Germline V gene data show CDR1 as SGHTA and CDR2 as FQGNSA. The CDR3 is CASSLAVSSGNTIYF.

The V and J genes are TRBV5-6 and TRBJ1-1. Germline V gene lookup returns CDR1 SGHDT and CDR2 YYEEEE. The CDR3 consists of 13 residues. CDR3 residues: CASSYEGDTEAFF.

The chain has TRBV6-1 and TRBJ1-6; TCRdb indicates TRBD1, and absent DNA this call remains unverified. The CDR3 spans 18 residues. CDR1 and CDR2 (germline): MNHNS, SASEGT. This CDR3 reads CASSGGKRTGTGYSPLHF.

This chain connects TRBV20-1 to TRBJ2-7; TCRdb returns TRBD1, unconfirmable since there is no DNA. The CDR3 consists of 15 residues. CDR1 DFQATT and CDR2 SNEGSKA come from the germline V gene (reference sequence). The CDR3: CSASNPGLGSYEQYF.

V gene TRBV5-4 combines with J gene TRBJ2-7; TCRdb returns TRBD2, unconfirmable since there is no DNA. Looked up from germline, CDR1 is SGHNT and CDR2 is YYREEE (reference sequence). The CDR3 has 16 residues. CDR3 region: CASSLGLAGVTYEQYF.

V and J are TRBV19 and TRBJ2-5; TCRdb proposes TRBD2, but this gene call is untestable without DNA. This CDR3 has 14 amino acids. CDR1 is LNHDA, CDR2 SQIVND, per germline (reference sequence). The CDR3 here is CASSIGPQGETQYF.

V usage is TRBV27 and J usage is TRBJ1-5; TCRdb's D gene call, TRBD1, goes unchecked for lack of DNA. The CDR3 sequence is 14 residues long. The V gene's germline CDR1 is MNHEY and CDR2 SMNVEV (reference sequence). CDR3 in amino acids: CASSPRQGGQPQHF.

The chain joins TRBV24-1 to TRBJ2-1; without DNA, the TCRdb call of TRBD1 cannot be checked. CDR3 size: 15 residues. The germline V gene has CDR1 KGHDR and CDR2 SFDVKD. The chain's CDR3 is CATSDPSARRNEQFF.

V is TRBV3-1 and J is TRBJ2-7; TCRdb indicates TRBD1, and absent DNA this call remains unverified. The CDR3 length is 14 residues. CDR1 and CDR2 (germline): LGHDT, YNNKEL (reference sequence). The CDR3 spells CASSQDVARDEQYF.

J is TRBJ2-7 and V is TRBV6-1. Germline CDR1 and CDR2: MNHNS and SASEGT. There are 14 residues in the CDR3. CDR3 amino acids: CASSERDGSYEQYF.

The V and J genes are TRBV6-5 and TRBJ1-5; TCRdb lists TRBD1, though no DNA is available to test this call. From germline, CDR1 is MNHEY and CDR2 SVGAGI. The CDR3 sequence is 17 residues long. The CDR3 reads CASSYEREPRGNQPQHF.

The chain joins TRBV7-2 to TRBJ2-5; the D call of TRBD2 rests on TCRdb alone, since no DNA is present to check it. Per the germline V gene, CDR1 is SGHTA and CDR2 is FQGNSA. This CDR3 is built from 17 residues. The CDR3: CASSGAPLAGTAVTQYF.

The V and J genes are TRBV15 and TRBJ1-1; TCRdb's D gene call, TRBD1, goes unchecked for lack of DNA. This CDR3 has 14 amino acids. The V gene's germline CDR1 is LNHNV and CDR2 YYDKDF (reference sequence). Here the CDR3 reads CATTLGGAWTEAFF.

This chain joins TRBV2 and TRBJ1-1; TCRdb names TRBD1, which stays unverified in the absence of DNA. The CDR3 covers 16 residues. Germline assignment: CDR1 SNHLY and CDR2 FYNNEI. The CDR3 reads CASGRQGEGINTEAFF.

CDR3 sequence: CASSFKLAGEETQYF. The chain employs TRBV7-9 and TRBJ2-5; TCRdb returns TRBD2, unconfirmable since there is no DNA. The V gene's germline CDR1 is SEHNR and CDR2 FQNEAQ (reference sequence). CDR3 length equals 15 residues.

The CDR3 loop reads CSAIQGSQPQHF. The chain joins TRBV20-1 to TRBJ1-5; lacking DNA, the TRBD1 call made by TCRdb goes unchecked. Germline-derived CDR1 and CDR2 are DFQATT and SNEGSKA (reference sequence). The CDR3 totals 12 residues.

J is TRBJ1-1 and V is TRBV20-1. Looked up from germline, CDR1 is DFQATT and CDR2 is SNEGSKA (reference sequence). CDR3 length: 11 amino acids. CDR3 residues: CSATIKTEAFF.

The genes are TRBV6-2 or TRBV6-3 and TRBJ1-1; TCRdb reports TRBD1, a call that lacks DNA to check it against. CDR3 length: 11 residues. Germline V CDR1 and CDR2: MNHEY, SVGEGT. The CDR3 loop reads CASSLKGSAFF.

The chain links TRBV5-1 to TRBJ2-1; the TCRdb call, TRBD1, lacks DNA for checking. Germline-derived CDR1 and CDR2 are SGHRS and YFSETQ. The CDR3 is made up of 15 amino acids. The CDR3 spells CASSLEVGGTGEQFF. Full variable domain (rest looked up from reference TRBV5-1 and TRBJ2-1): KAGVTQTPRYLIKTRGQQVTLSCSPISGHRSVSWYQQTPGQGLQFLFEYFSETQRNKGNFPGRFSGRQFSNSRSEMNVSTLELGDSALYLCASSLEVGGTGEQFFGPGTRLTVL.

The chain recombines TRBV6-1 with TRBJ2-1. The germline gives CDR1 MNHNS, CDR2 SASEGT. This CDR3 comprises 13 residues. The chain's CDR3 is CASRMEVKDEQFF.

V usage is TRBV7-2 and J usage is TRBJ2-1; no DNA is available, so the TRBD2 call from TCRdb remains unchecked. This CDR3 has 13 residues. Germline V CDR1 and CDR2: SGHTA, FQGNSA. The CDR3 loop reads CASKRVAGTEQFF.

The chain carries TRBV12-3 or TRBV12-4 and TRBJ2-1; TCRdb proposes TRBD1, but this gene call is untestable without DNA. The CDR3 contains 15 residues. CDR3 sequence: CASSLQWGRQNEQFF.

This sequence joins TRBV20-1 and TRBJ2-1. The CDR3 has 13 amino acids. CDR1 and CDR2 (germline): DFQATT, SNEGSKA (reference sequence). Here the CDR3 reads CSARGDSYNEQFF.

The rearrangement joins TRBV27 to TRBJ2-5; TCRdb lists TRBD2, though no DNA is available to test this call. Germline CDR1 MNHEY, CDR2 SMNVEV (reference sequence). This CDR3 is 16 amino acids long. This CDR3 is CASSRGTSGGAETQYF.

J is TRBJ1-1 and V is TRBV11-1. Germline CDR1 reads SGHAT; CDR2 reads FQDESV (reference sequence). This CDR3 has 13 residues. CDR3 sequence reads: CASSPELRAEAFF. Combining the CDR3 with reference TRBV11-1 and TRBJ1-1 gives the whole variable domain EAEVAQSPRYKITEKSQAVAFWCDPISGHATLYWYRQILGQGPELLVQFQDESVVDDSQLPKDRFSAERLKGVDSTLKIQPAELGDSAMYLCASSPELRAEAFFGQGTRLTVV.